This TCR beta chain stems from a study of a mutant IDH1 vaccine in newly diagnosed glioma (dated by TCRdb to the early 2020s). Background on the whole study: Eight vaccinations were administered to patients in weeks 1, 3, 5, 7, 11, 15, 19 and 23, corresponding to visits V03 through V10. Of the roughly 34 treated patients, around 62% were male and about 40% were female, and a mean age of 40.4 years was recorded. Prior to enrollment, patients had been given standard therapy consisting of radiotherapy alone, temozolomide alone, or radiochemotherapy with temozolomide, with the combination given to most patients. Vaccination started 4-6 weeks after radiotherapy alone, or was given together with temozolomide cycles in the groups whose treatment included chemotherapy. Peripheral blood samples were drawn at six visits, namely V03 (baseline), V05, V07, V10, V12 and V13. For exploratory analyses, longitudinal TCRB deep sequencing was carried out in around 26 treated patients wherever samples were available. Points the paper makes about the study in general: Immune responses induced by the vaccine were seen in 90% to 95% of patients across multiple MHC alleles. PBMC samples for TCRB deep sequencing were selected based on availability. The authors noted that analyses of patient blood samples could not be reproduced because of sample limitations. No apparent relationship was observed between pseudoprogression and alterations in the top peripheral T cell clonotypes detected by TCRB sequencing.

Library preparation was by the immunoSEQ multiplex PCR assay. The hsTCRB Kit was used according to the manufacturer's protocol to amplify rearranged TCR beta chain sequences. TCRB libraries were sequenced on an Illumina MiSeq. The authors processed their data as follows. Demultiplexing, trimming and gene mapping were performed with the kit vendor's proprietary platform. Entries here come from immuneACCESS through TCRdb and include only in-frame sequences with V and J called. Some clones fail to appear in such tables; in the studies checked, an unresolved V gene covers under half of the shortfall, and the cause of the remainder is unknown. V, J and clone size reflect that table, while D and trimming were determined from the DNA. A total of around 30,000 clones appear in this sample, over 50% of them only once. The ten top clones hold roughly 9.6% of the sample. The time point label for this specimen denotes: week 5, during vaccination. Each vaccine dose was 300 ug of a 20-mer mutant IDH1 peptide in Montanide, given subcutaneously with topical imiquimod. Newly diagnosed WHO grade 3 or 4 IDH1-mutant astrocytomas showing loss of nuclear ATRX were present in the donors. The samples were drawn from NOA16, a multicentre, single-arm, open-label phase I trial in Germany that tested a mutant IDH1 peptide vaccine in humans for the first time. The DNeasy Blood and Tissue Kit was used to extract genomic DNA from EDTA blood for TCRB sequencing.

As concerns this clone: Its antigen is not yet known. No per-base quality is available; no much larger clone lies one base away.

Including the terminal cysteine and phenylalanine, the CDR3 comprises 14 residues. Just the 42-base CDR3 DNA is kept, in frame starting at base 1. The germline V gene provides CDR1 ENHRY and CDR2 SYGVKD. V ends up 6 bases short and J 8 bases short, with an unmatched junction base count of 7. The chain is assembled from TRBV10-3 and TRBJ1-1; the junction holds 12 bases that match TRBD1. The origin of this receptor is a woman younger than 35 with glioma. Source: PBMCs, taken from a glioma patient whose treatment included an IDH1 peptide vaccine. CDR3 protein: CAISTLGQGAEAFF. The nucleotide sequence is TGTGCCATCAGCACCCTGGGACAGGGGGCGGAAGCTTTCTTT.